These 9 T cell receptor beta chains were all obtained from the same sample, sequenced in a study of CD8 T cells in ankylosing spondylitis. TCRdb fed the 5' RACE reads into MiXCR, producing one record per CDR3 protein. The sample has under 120,000 distinct CDR3 sequences, around 24% seen once. Sequencing was carried out using synovial fluid, either unsorted or a sorted T cell fraction (not recorded which). The receptors shown here come from a male donor with ankylosing spondylitis.

This clonotype was counted ten times or more. The gene calls are TRBV2 and TRBJ2-3; the D is unclear. The V end lost 6 bases, the J end lost 5 bases, and 9 bases lay between the germline ends. The CDR3 loop spans 12 amino acids. Germline CDR1 and CDR2: SNHLY and FYNNEI. The CDR3 here is CASSEERDTQYF. CDR3 bases: TGTGCCAGCAGCGAGGAAAGAGATACGCAGTATTTT.

The chain has TRBV11-3 and TRBJ2-7, with D unresolved. Trimming removed 6 bases from V and 0 bases from J, with 9 bases in between. The CDR3 contains 13 residues. In germline, CDR1 is SGHNT, CDR2 YENEEA. Here the CDR3 reads CASSLTHSYEQYV. The CDR3 nucleotides read TGTGCCAGCAGTCTTACACACTCCTACGAGCAGTACGTC.

The chain is built from TRBV30 and TRBJ1-1; 10 bases are shared with TRBD1. Germline V lookup: CDR1 GTSNPN, CDR2 SVGIG (reference sequence). V was pared by 4 bases and J by 5 bases, with 10 bases of the junction left unmatched. The CDR3 consists of 15 residues. The DNA for the CDR3 is TGTGCCTGGACCTTCCATCGGACAGGGGGGACTGAAGCTTTCTTT. This encodes CAWTFHRTGGTEAFF.

This clonotype was detected only a few times. The gene calls are TRBV25-1 and TRBJ1-1; 7 bases line up with TRBD1. The CDR3 loop spans 16 amino acids. The V and J ends lost 4 bases and 6 bases, in that order; junction bases with no gene match: 14. CDR1 and CDR2 from the germline V gene are MGHDK and SYGVNS. The CDR3 DNA reads as TGTGCCAGCAGTGCCCGACCCACAGGGGAAGGGCCTGAAGCTTTCTTT. It translates to CASSARPTGEGPEAFF.

The J gene is TRBJ2-5, the V gene TRBV6-1; D remains unclear. Between the trimmed V and J ends, which lost 0 bases and 5 bases, there was a span of 4 bases. Germline loops: CDR1 MNHNS, CDR2 SASEGT. The CDR3 sequence is 12 residues long. CDR3 loop: CASSEARETQYF. For the CDR3, the DNA is TGTGCCAGCAGTGAAGCTCGGGAGACCCAGTACTTC.

This rearrangement joins TRBV10-3 to TRBJ2-1, with 7 bases identical to TRBD2. V lost 6 bases, J lost 6 bases, and 11 bases stayed unmatched. Germline CDR1 ENHRY, CDR2 SYGVKD. This CDR3 contains 15 residues. CDR3 DNA: TGTGCCATCAGGGGCGGCGGGAGTTTTGCCAATGAGCAGTTCTTC. It yields the protein CAIRGGGSFANEQFF.

J is TRBJ2-7 and V is TRBV19; weak D call: TRBD1 (5 bases). Germline CDR1 and CDR2: LNHDA and SQIVND (reference sequence). The CDR3 is made up of 15 amino acids. V was shortened by 4 bases and J by 2 bases, with 15 bases between the two germline ends. The CDR3: CASSTAGQGPYEQYF. The DNA for the CDR3 is TGTGCCAGTAGTACGGCTGGGCAGGGCCCCTACGAGCAGTACTTC. The variable domain in full, completed from reference TRBV19 and TRBJ2-7, reads DGGITQSPKYLFRKEGQNVTLSCEQNLNHDAMYWYRQDPGQGLRLIYYSQIVNDFQKGDIAEGYSVSREKKESFPLTVTSAQKNPTAFYLCASSTAGQGPYEQYFGPGTRLTVT.

In this sample, this clonotype turned up a few times. The rearrangement uses TRBV11-2 and TRBJ2-5; D is ambiguous. The CDR3 is made up of 13 amino acids. Deletions cut 1 base from V and 5 bases from J, with 8 bases between. The germline gives CDR1 SGHAT, CDR2 FQNNGV. CDR3 loop: CASSLGRAETQYF. CDR3 sequence (DNA): TGTGCCAGCAGCTTAGGTAGGGCGGAGACCCAGTACTTC.

This clonotype was found a few times. The chain combines TRBV5-5 with TRBJ1-1; 8 nucleotides match TRBD1. The CDR3 is made up of 14 amino acids. J gave up 3 bases and V 4 bases, and 5 bases lay outside the gene matches. Germline V gene data show CDR1 as SGHKS and CDR2 as YYEKEE (reference sequence). The CDR3 DNA follows: TGTGCCAGCAGCCGACAGGGGTTGGACACTGAAGCTTTCTTT. Protein: CASSRQGLDTEAFF.